This T cell receptor beta chain was observed in a study of shared clonotypes between healthy human individuals. General study findings and limits: The donor pool, a small one, limited the genetic and exposure-history diversity represented.

This clone was seen ten or more times. Its antigen is not identified. This was a deep-level run. The method was immunoSEQ multiplex PCR; TCRdb's version includes in-frame clones alone and lacks a portion of them. The sample shows 550,000 to 700,000 clones, roughly 72% of them seen only once. There are 15 residues in the CDR3. CDR1 and CDR2 from the germline V gene are MNHEY and SVGAGI. Trimming shortened V by 6 bases and J by 8 bases, and 19 bases separated the two germline ends. This TCR came from a woman in her thirties in good health. What was sequenced was memory CD4+ T cells sorted from blood. Subset reported: CD45RA-negative fraction. This sequence joins TRBV6-5 and TRBJ1-4; tentatively, D is TRBD1 (6 bases). This chain's CDR3 is CASRKGQGLSEKLFF. The CDR3 bases are TGTGCCAGCAGGAAGGGCCAGGGGTTAAGCGAAAAACTGTTTTTT.